Below are 11 T cell receptor beta chains sequenced from a single sample in a study of STAT5B mutations in CD4+ large granular lymphocyte leukemia. The method was immunoSEQ multiplex PCR; TCRdb's version includes in-frame clones alone and lacks a portion of them. The sample has almost 20,000 clones, roughly 84% seen once. Sequencing was done on a sample of CD4+ T cells from blood buffy coats. All receptors derive from a human donor in good health.

This clone was counted between two and nine times. The V call is TRBV20-1, the J call TRBJ1-1; 7 bases map to TRBD1. J was trimmed by 6 bases and V by 5 bases; bases with no gene match: 3. CDR3 length: 11 residues. CDR1 DFQATT and CDR2 SNEGSKA come from the germline V gene (reference sequence). CDR3 loop: CSAGGTAEAFF. The CDR3 DNA reads as TGCAGTGCTGGAGGGACAGCTGAAGCTTTCTTT.

CDR3 protein: CASAGTSGYNEQFF. Written as DNA, the CDR3 is TGTGCCAGCGCGGGGACTAGCGGTTACAATGAGCAGTTCTTC. The chain couples TRBV18 to TRBJ2-1, with 11 nucleotides matching TRBD2. Germline CDR1 KGHSH, CDR2 LQKENI. V shed 8 bases, J shed 4 bases, and the junction held 4 bases outside the gene matches. CDR3 length equals 14 residues.

The chain combines TRBV27 with TRBJ1-2; D is unclear. The CDR3 is 13 residues long. V shed 4 bases and J shed 8 bases, with 14 bases lying between them. Germline assignment: CDR1 MNHEY and CDR2 SMNVEV (reference sequence). DNA for the CDR3: TGTGCCAGCAGTTATACGGGCACTATGGGCTACACCTTC. Translating gives CASSYTGTMGYTF.

The rearrangement uses TRBV9 and TRBJ2-2, with D unresolved. V was clipped by 0 bases and J by 0 bases, with 9 bases between them. In germline, CDR1 is SGDLS, CDR2 YYNGEE. The CDR3 runs to 16 residues. The CDR3 reads CASSVGSAANTGELFF. The CDR3 DNA is TGTGCCAGCAGCGTAGGAAGCGCCGCGAACACCGGGGAGCTGTTTTTT.

The rearrangement uses TRBV18 and TRBJ2-3, with 9 bases lining up with TRBD1. Germline lookup yields CDR1 KGHSH and CDR2 LQKENI. This CDR3 contains 17 residues. Trimming at V came to 3 bases and at J to 0 bases, leaving 7 bases not matched to a gene. CDR3 sequence reads: CASSPETGTGSTDTQYF. The CDR3 bases are TGTGCCAGCTCACCTGAAACCGGGACAGGGAGCACAGATACGCAGTATTTT.

This clone has just a few counts. A junction end diverges from the germline sequence, so it may reflect a read error. This sample includes further DNA sequences coding for the same CDR3. The chain couples TRBV18 to TRBJ2-3; no definite D call. This CDR3 comprises 13 residues. CDR1 is KGHSH and CDR2 is LQKENI in the germline V gene. CDR3 residues: CASSPRGTDTQYF. DNA for the CDR3: TGTGCCAGCTCTCCACGGGGCACAGATACGCAGTATTTT.

The J gene is TRBJ1-6, the V gene TRBV4-2, with 7 bases that match TRBD1. This CDR3 comprises 18 residues. V trimming: 3 bases; J trimming: 0 bases; junction bases outside the gene matches: 8. Looked up from germline, CDR1 is LGHNA and CDR2 is YNFKEQ. CDR3 bases: TGTGCCAGCAGCCAGGGAGCAGGGGGAAGCTCCTATAATTCACCCCTCCACTTT. This codes for CASSQGAGGSSYNSPLHF.

The chain recombines TRBV27 with TRBJ1-5, with D possibly being TRBD1 (6 bases). The ends were cut back, 5 bases at V and 0 bases at J, with 11 bases in the middle. Per germline, CDR1 MNHEY and CDR2 SMNVEV (reference sequence). The CDR3 runs 15 residues. CDR3 DNA sequence: TGTGCCAGCAGTCCTAGGGGGATTAGCAATCAGCCCCAGCATTTT. Protein: CASSPRGISNQPQHF.

The chain recombines TRBV12-5 with TRBJ1-1; no clear D gene. In germline, CDR1 is LGHNT, CDR2 FRNRAP. The length of the CDR3 is 15 residues. With 2 bases removed from V and 1 base from J, the gap between germline ends came to 11 bases. The CDR3 DNA sequence: TGTGCTAGTGGTTTGAACCCGGGCCCGAACACTGAAGCTTTCTTT. Translating gives CASGLNPGPNTEAFF.

The sample holds one count of this clone. The rearrangement joins TRBV7-2 to TRBJ2-1, with TRBD2 matching 12 bases. Germline V gene data show CDR1 as SGHTA and CDR2 as FQGNSA. This CDR3 is 15 amino acids long. V gave up 5 bases and J gave up 10 bases; unmatched junction bases: 9. Written as DNA, the CDR3 is TGTGCCAGCAGCCAAGGACTAGCGGGATCCCAAGAGCAGTTCTTC. Its translation: CASSQGLAGSQEQFF.

The rearrangement joins TRBV10-3 to TRBJ2-5; D may be TRBD2 (5 bases). Germline loops: CDR1 ENHRY, CDR2 SYGVKD. This CDR3 comprises 13 residues. V lost 6 bases, J lost 1 base, and 9 bases lay in between. CDR3 loop: CAISDYPQETQYF. The CDR3 nucleotides read TGTGCCATCAGCGACTACCCCCAAGAGACCCAGTACTTC.